These 23 T cell receptor beta chains share one sample of origin, sequenced in a study of blood T cell repertoires in COVID-19. Only in-frame clones appear in the TCRdb table, and some are missing; sequencing was by immunoSEQ multiplex PCR. Among some 170,000 clones listed, 75% to 90% were seen once. The sequencing sample was made of PBMCs or T cells enriched from blood (not recorded which). The receptors originated from a man aged 35-49 years who had recovered from COVID-19.

The chain uses TRBV18 and TRBJ1-5; D is unclear. The CDR3 sequence is 13 residues long. V lost 5 bases to trimming and J lost 7 bases, with 12 bases between them. CDR1 and CDR2 (germline): KGHSH, LQKENI. The CDR3 loop is CASSGFEGQPQHF. The CDR3 nucleotides are TGTGCCAGCTCAGGCTTTGAGGGCCAGCCCCAGCATTTT.

V usage is TRBV2 and J usage is TRBJ1-1; D is undetermined. Germline CDR1 is SNHLY and CDR2 is FYNNEI. Trimming pared 3 bases from V and 7 bases from J, leaving 18 bases between. This CDR3 region has 15 residues. The CDR3 sequence is CASSENWVQELEAFF. Written as DNA, the CDR3 is TGTGCCAGCAGTGAGAATTGGGTCCAGGAACTTGAAGCTTTCTTT. The whole variable domain, remainder taken from reference TRBV2 and TRBJ1-1, is EPEVTQTPSHQVTQMGQEVILRCVPISNHLYFYWYRQILGQKVEFLVSFYNNEISEKSEIFDDQFSVERPDGSNFTLKIRSTKLEDSAMYFCASSENWVQELEAFFGQGTRLTVV.

This clone was detected once. The gene calls are TRBV7-3 and TRBJ2-5, with 7 bases fitting TRBD2. The ends lost 6 bases at V and 4 bases at J; junction bases unmatched: 5. Germline V gene data show CDR1 as SGHTA and CDR2 as FQGTGA. The CDR3 is 13 residues long. The CDR3 spells CASSPGGIETQYF. DNA of the CDR3: TGTGCCAGCAGTCCCGGGGGGATAGAGACCCAGTACTTC.

CDR3 amino acids: CASSQQGNYNQPQHF. DNA of the CDR3: TGTGCCAGTAGTCAACAGGGAAACTACAATCAGCCCCAGCATTTT. J is TRBJ1-5 and V is TRBV19; D is possibly TRBD1 (6 bases). CDR3 length: 15 amino acids. Trimming left V 5 bases short and J 3 bases short, with 14 bases between. CDR1 and CDR2 from the germline V gene are LNHDA and SQIVND (reference sequence). The full variable domain, in which reference TRBV19 and TRBJ1-5 provide the parts outside the CDR3, is DGGITQSPKYLFRKEGQNVTLSCEQNLNHDAMYWYRQDPGQGLRLIYYSQIVNDFQKGDIAEGYSVSREKKESFPLTVTSAQKNPTAFYLCASSQQGNYNQPQHFGDGTRLSIL.

CDR3 nucleotide sequence: TGTGCCAGCAGTGAGAACGGTGAGCAGTTCTTC. Its translation is CASSENGEQFF. The chain carries TRBV25-1 and TRBJ2-1; D not resolved. The length of the CDR3 is 11 residues. The V end was cut by 3 bases, the J end by 9 bases, with 6 bases between. The germline V gene has CDR1 MGHDK and CDR2 SYGVNS.

The chain is built from TRBV5-4 and TRBJ2-7; the D gene is possibly TRBD1 (5 bases). V was pared by 4 bases and J by 7 bases, with 12 bases between. Germline V gene data show CDR1 as SGHNT and CDR2 as YYREEE (reference sequence). The CDR3 covers 12 residues. CDR3 residues: CASSKQGNEQYF. The CDR3 DNA follows: TGTGCCAGCAGCAAGCAGGGAAATGAGCAGTACTTC.

This chain joins TRBV7-6 and TRBJ1-6; perhaps TRBD1 as D (5 bases). The CDR3 is 15 residues long. The germline V and J ends were trimmed by 3 bases and 10 bases, with 16 bases remaining between them. In germline, CDR1 is SGHVS, CDR2 FNYEAQ. As DNA, the CDR3 is TGTGCCAGCAGCTTTGTGGAGGGACCTGACTCACCCCTCCACTTT. Amino acid sequence: CASSFVEGPDSPLHF.

This rearrangement joins TRBV30 to TRBJ1-1, with 11 nucleotides matching TRBD1. J was trimmed by 3 bases and V by 0 bases; bases with no gene match: 3. The germline CDR1 and CDR2 sequences are GTSNPN and SVGIG (reference sequence). The CDR3 is 15 amino acids. The CDR3 loop reads CAWSVGTGGYTEAFF. CDR3 sequence (DNA): TGTGCCTGGAGTGTTGGGACAGGGGGTTACACTGAAGCTTTCTTT.

V is TRBV6-5 and J is TRBJ1-1, with TRBD1 matching over 7 bases. This CDR3 comprises 14 residues. Germline lookup yields CDR1 MNHEY and CDR2 SVGAGI. Germline trimming cut 6 bases from V and 6 bases from J; bases unmatched to any gene: 10. The DNA for the CDR3 is TGTGCCAGCAGGGAGACAGGGCCCCTCGCTGAAGCTTTCTTT. Translating it yields CASRETGPLAEAFF.

The J gene is TRBJ2-7, the V gene TRBV7-9; the match to TRBD1 covers 10 bases. The CDR3 covers 17 residues. The V gene end was trimmed by 2 bases and the J gene end by 0 bases; junction bases not matched to a gene: 7. Germline CDR1 reads SEHNR; CDR2 reads FQNEAQ (reference sequence). In DNA, the CDR3 is TGTGCCAGCAGCTTACCCTCCCGGACAGGGGGCTCCTACGAGCAGTACTTC. It is translated as CASSLPSRTGGSYEQYF. The whole variable domain, filled in from reference TRBV7-9 and TRBJ2-7, reads DTGVSQNPRHKITKRGQNVTFRCDPISEHNRLYWYRQTLGQGPEFLTYFQNEAQLEKSRLLSDRFSAERPKGSFSTLEIQRTEQGDSAMYLCASSLPSRTGGSYEQYFGPGTRLTVT.

A remark on this clone: The sample contains more than one DNA sequence encoding this CDR3. This rearrangement joins TRBV2 to TRBJ1-1, with unresolved D. Germline loops: CDR1 SNHLY, CDR2 FYNNEI. Between the trimmed V and J ends, which lost 6 bases and 4 bases, there was a span of 9 bases. The CDR3 has 12 residues. CDR3 DNA sequence: TGTGCCAGCAGCGTCCGGGGCACTGAAGCTTTCTTT. Translating it yields CASSVRGTEAFF.

The chain employs TRBV3-1 (or the pseudogene TRBV3-2) and TRBJ1-1; weak D call: TRBD1 (5 bases). This CDR3 has 14 amino acids. Trimming cost V 5 bases and J 4 bases, with 14 bases left between them. In germline, CDR1 is LGHDT, CDR2 YNNKEL (reference sequence). CDR3 in amino acids: CASSYSDRLTEAFF. The DNA for the CDR3 is TGTGCCAGCAGCTATTCCGACAGACTCACTGAAGCTTTCTTT.

This chain joins TRBV3-1 (or the pseudogene TRBV3-2) and TRBJ2-7; D unresolved. The CDR3 is 13 amino acids. Germline CDR1 is LGHDT and CDR2 is YNNKEL (reference sequence). V gave up 4 bases and J gave up 1 base, with 8 bases separating them. The CDR3 nucleotides are TGTGCCAGCAGCCCGACAATTTCCTACGAGCAGTACTTC. Its translation: CASSPTISYEQYF.

This chain links TRBV30 with TRBJ1-5, with D perhaps TRBD1 (6 bases). Germline assignment: CDR1 GTSNPN and CDR2 SVGIG (reference sequence). V was cut by 1 base and J by 2 bases, with 9 bases left in between. The CDR3 is made up of 14 amino acids. CDR3 amino acids: CAWSGRGGNQPQHF. Here the CDR3 DNA reads TGTGCCTGGAGTGGCAGGGGAGGCAATCAGCCCCAGCATTTT.

The chain employs TRBV5-1 and TRBJ1-4; D perhaps matches TRBD1 (5 bases). The CDR3 runs to 15 residues. CDR1 is SGHRS and CDR2 is YFSETQ in the germline V gene. The V end lost 0 bases, the J end lost 8 bases, and 14 bases lay between the germline ends. The CDR3 is CASSLARQGREKLFF. The DNA for the CDR3 is TGCGCCAGCAGCTTGGCCCGGCAGGGAAGGGAAAAACTGTTTTTT.

The chain recombines TRBV10-3 with TRBJ1-1; D gene uncertain. The V gene's germline CDR1 is ENHRY and CDR2 SYGVKD. The ends were cut back, 3 bases at V and 5 bases at J, with 7 bases in the middle. This CDR3 contains 12 residues. The DNA of the CDR3 is TGTGCCATCAGTGAAGGGAGGACTGAAGCTTTCTTT. Its protein is CAISEGRTEAFF.

The chain is built from TRBV15 and TRBJ1-6; TRBD1 aligns across 8 bases. There are 15 residues in the CDR3. J lost 9 bases, V lost 0 bases, and 4 bases had no gene match. The germline V gene has CDR1 LNHNV and CDR2 YYDKDF (reference sequence). The CDR3 DNA sequence: TGTGCCACCAGCAGAGACAGGGGGCCGAGTTCACCCCTCCACTTT. Its protein product is CATSRDRGPSSPLHF.

This clone was found a few times. J is TRBJ2-1 and V is TRBV7-9; the match to TRBD2 covers 9 bases. CDR1 is SEHNR and CDR2 is FQNEAQ in the germline V gene (reference sequence). Losses at the gene ends were 3 bases for V and 3 bases for J; bases not matched to a gene: 9. This CDR3 comprises 17 residues. The CDR3 nucleotides are TGTGCCAGCAGCTTCGGCGGTCTAGCGGGGATCTACAATGAGCAGTTCTTC. This codes for CASSFGGLAGIYNEQFF. The variable domain in full, with the rest retrieved from reference TRBV7-9 and TRBJ2-1, is DTGVSQNPRHKITKRGQNVTFRCDPISEHNRLYWYRQTLGQGPEFLTYFQNEAQLEKSRLLSDRFSAERPKGSFSTLEIQRTEQGDSAMYLCASSFGGLAGIYNEQFFGPGTRLTVL.

The rearrangement links TRBV28 to TRBJ2-6; D possibly corresponds to TRBD1 (7 bases). V was shortened by 0 bases and J by 2 bases, with 14 bases between the two germline ends. The CDR3 runs 18 residues. Germline V gene lookup returns CDR1 MDHEN and CDR2 SYDVKM. CDR3 sequence (DNA): TGTGCCAGCAGTTTATGGAGCCAGGGGGGAACTGGGGCCAACGTCCTGACTTTC. Translating gives CASSLWSQGGTGANVLTF.

This chain connects TRBV5-5 to TRBJ1-2; 7 bases fit TRBD1. The J segment lost 7 bases and the V segment lost 3 bases, leaving 6 bases of the junction unmatched. This CDR3 region has 13 residues. The germline V gene has CDR1 SGHKS and CDR2 YYEKEE (reference sequence). In DNA, the CDR3 is TGTGCCAGCAGCTCGACAGGGAAGAGTGGCTACACCTTC. This codes for CASSSTGKSGYTF.

The chain joins TRBV11-2 to TRBJ2-1; 9 bases match TRBD2. Germline V gene data show CDR1 as SGHAT and CDR2 as FQNNGV. V lost 5 bases and J lost 6; bases outside the gene matches: 11. CDR3 length: 16 residues. DNA of the CDR3: TGTGCCAGCAGCGTACCGGGACTAGCAGATATCAATGAGCAGTTCTTC. Its protein product is CASSVPGLADINEQFF.

The chain combines TRBV3-1 (or the pseudogene TRBV3-2) with TRBJ1-1; no definite D call. Trimming shortened V by 2 bases and J by 0 bases, and 4 bases separated the two germline ends. From germline, CDR1 is LGHDT and CDR2 YNNKEL (reference sequence). This CDR3 has 13 residues. The CDR3 nucleotides read TGTGCCAGCAGCCAAAGCTTGAACACTGAAGCTTTCTTT. Protein product: CASSQSLNTEAFF.

The CDR3 reads CASSPKGDYNYEQYF. The CDR3 bases are TGTGCCAGCAGCCCCAAAGGGGACTATAACTACGAGCAGTACTTC. This chain joins TRBV7-9 and TRBJ2-7; 7 nucleotides match TRBD2. In germline, CDR1 is SEHNR, CDR2 FQNEAQ (reference sequence). The CDR3 length is 15 residues. V was clipped by 5 bases and J by 3 bases; unmatched bases: 10.